Each of the 11 T cell receptor beta chains below was sequenced from the same sample in a study of cytomegalovirus exposure and HLA in healthy donors. This PCR relied on a set of 60 Vbeta primers and 13 Jbeta primers. This table comes from immunoSEQ multiplex PCR, and its TCRdb copy is limited to in-frame clones, with some not included. The sample lists fewer than 200,000 clones, over 60% occurring once. Sequencing was carried out using PBMCs. Receptors originate from a woman between 45 and 60 years old in good health and CMV-seropositive.

V and J are TRBV10-3 and TRBJ2-7; TRBD1 matches 8 bases. The trim removed 6 bases at V and 4 bases at J, leaving 5 bases unmatched. Looked up from germline, CDR1 is ENHRY and CDR2 is SYGVKD. The CDR3 is 13 residues long. In DNA, the CDR3 is TGTGCCATCAGGGACAGGGATTCGTACGAGCAGTACTTC. Protein product: CAIRDRDSYEQYF.

The gene calls are TRBV4-1 and TRBJ2-7; weak D call: TRBD2 (6 bases). The CDR3 contains 16 residues. V lost 1 base and J 4 bases, leaving 17 bases between the germline ends. Germline loops: CDR1 MGHRA, CDR2 YSYEKL. The DNA of the CDR3 is TGCGCCAGCAGCCAAGGGACCGCTAAGGGAGGTTACGAGCAGTACTTC. Amino acid sequence: CASSQGTAKGGYEQYF.

This clone was seen a few times. The gene calls are TRBV5-5 and TRBJ2-5, with 8 bases that match TRBD2. The CDR3 totals 13 residues. V lost 2 bases to trimming and J lost 5 bases; unmatched junction nucleotides: 2. Germline values: CDR1 SGHKS, CDR2 YYEKEE (reference sequence). The CDR3 is CASSFSSGETQYF. As DNA, the CDR3 is TGTGCCAGCAGCTTTTCTAGCGGGGAGACCCAGTACTTC.

The chain combines TRBV2 with TRBJ2-5, with D maybe TRBD2 (5 bases). Trimming removed 4 bases at V and 4 bases at J, with 16 bases between. The CDR3 spans 15 residues. Germline CDR1 and CDR2: SNHLY and FYNNEI. CDR3 coding DNA: TGTGCCAGCAGTGGGTTTCGGGGTCCCGCAGAGACCCAGTACTTC. It yields the protein CASSGFRGPAETQYF.

The chain links TRBV28 to TRBJ1-1; the D is unclear. Trimming stripped 5 bases from V and 3 bases from J, with 10 bases between. The V gene's germline CDR1 is MDHEN and CDR2 SYDVKM. The CDR3 is 13 residues long. The CDR3 DNA sequence: TGTGCCAGCAGTCTACGCTTCCACACTGAAGCTTTCTTT. The encoded protein is CASSLRFHTEAFF.

The chain has TRBV11-3 and TRBJ2-5, with D perhaps TRBD1 (6 bases). Germline CDR1 is SGHNT and CDR2 is YENEEA. Trimming took 3 bases from V and 2 from J, leaving 19 bases between them. The CDR3 runs to 17 residues. The CDR3 sequence is CASSFGGGSGVQETQYF. The CDR3 DNA reads as TGTGCCAGCAGCTTTGGAGGAGGATCAGGGGTTCAAGAGACCCAGTACTTC. Variable domain in full (rest from reference TRBV11-3 and TRBJ2-5): EAGVVQSPRYKIIEKKQPVAFWCNPISGHNTLYWYLQNLGQGPELLIRYENEEAVDDSQLPKDRFSAERLKGVDSTLKIQPAELGDSAVYLCASSFGGGSGVQETQYFGPGTRLLVL.

The table lists this clone with a few counts. The chain joins TRBV25-1 to TRBJ1-5; no clear D gene. Trimming left V 5 bases short and J 6 bases short, with 5 bases between. The CDR3 contains 11 residues. The V gene's germline CDR1 is MGHDK and CDR2 SYGVNS. The CDR3: CASSLPQPQHF. The CDR3 coding sequence is TGTGCCAGCAGTCTCCCTCAGCCCCAGCATTTT.

V gene TRBV6-5 combines with J gene TRBJ2-3; D is uncertain. Germline values: CDR1 MNHEY, CDR2 SVGAGI. The CDR3 has 13 residues. The ends were cut back, 7 bases at V and 2 bases at J, with 10 bases in the middle. The DNA for the CDR3 is TGTGCCAGCATGATAGACAACACAGATACGCAGTATTTT. This gives the protein CASMIDNTDTQYF.

The chain combines TRBV28 with TRBJ2-1; 13 positions agree with TRBD2. In germline, CDR1 is MDHEN, CDR2 SYDVKM. The CDR3 spans 16 residues. V lost 3 bases, J lost 8 bases, and 7 bases stayed unmatched. This CDR3 is CASSFPGTSGVDEQFF. CDR3 coding DNA: TGTGCCAGCAGTTTTCCCGGGACTAGCGGGGTCGATGAGCAGTTCTTC.

V gene TRBV6-6 combines with J gene TRBJ1-5; 8 nucleotides agree with TRBD1. The CDR3 contains 15 residues. Germline V CDR1 and CDR2: MNHNY, SVGAGI (reference sequence). Trimming took 2 bases from V and 5 from J; bases not matched to a gene: 5. In DNA, the CDR3 is TGTGCCAGCAGTTACATTGGACAGGGTGATCAGCCCCAGCATTTT. It translates to CASSYIGQGDQPQHF.

The chain couples TRBV19 to TRBJ1-6, with 8 bases aligning to TRBD1. Germline CDR1 and CDR2: LNHDA and SQIVND (reference sequence). The CDR3 extends over 17 amino acids. V shed 5 bases and J 9 bases; nucleotides not matched to a gene: 15. CDR3 DNA: TGTGCCAGTAGTCTCCACATCCGGGACAGGTTGGGTTCACCCCTCCACTTT. Protein: CASSLHIRDRLGSPLHF.